A selection of T cell receptor beta chains follows, all from one sample in a study of T cells in tuberculosis. Using immunoSEQ multiplex PCR, the repertoire was profiled, and TCRdb retains in-frame clones only, with some absent. The sample holds 85,000 to 100,000 clones; roughly 93% are singletons and the top ten take about 1.9%. Sequences were obtained from CD1b-GMM tetramer-negative cells sorted from PBMCs. The receptors stem from an adult woman with latent tuberculosis. The CDR3 runs from the conserved cysteine through the conserved F or W. A D gene is named only where the DNA matches it firmly. The size field is filled for only some rows; it gives once, few, many or a size class.

clone_size | j_call | v_call | d_call | cdr3_nt | cdr3_aa
- | TRBJ2-5 | TRBV18 | - | TGTGCCAGCTCACCGCGGCAGTACCAAGAGACCCAGTACTTC | CASSPRQYQETQYF
- | TRBJ1-6 | TRBV25-1 | - | TGTGCCAGCAAGGGGGGGGCTTACAATTCACCCCTCCACTTT | CASKGGAYNSPLHF
- | TRBJ2-1 | TRBV7-9 | TRBD2 | TGTGCCAGCAGTAAACTAGCGGGGGGAGATGAGCAGTTCTTC | CASSKLAGGDEQFF
- | TRBJ2-3 | TRBV5-4 | TRBD2 | TGTGCCAGCAGCAGCGGGGGGCGCACAGATACGCAGTATTTT | CASSSGGRTDTQYF
- | TRBJ2-3 | TRBV15 | TRBD2 | TGTGCCACCAGCAATAGCGGGGGCTTCACAGATACGCAGTATTTT | CATSNSGGFTDTQYF
few | TRBJ1-3 | TRBV11-2 | - | TGTGCCAGCAGCTCCCCTGGGGGGGGCTCTGGAAACACCATATATTTT | CASSSPGGGSGNTIYF
- | TRBJ1-2 | TRBV5-1 | - | TGCGCCAGCAGCTTGAATGAGGGAGCCTATGGCTACACCTTC | CASSLNEGAYGYTF
- | TRBJ1-5 | TRBV2 | TRBD1 | TGTGCCAGCAGAGAACCGGGACAGGGGAGCAATCAGCCCCAGCATTTT | CASREPGQGSNQPQHF
- | TRBJ1-6 | TRBV4-1 | - | TGCGCCAGCAGCCGCGGGGACCTCATTAATTCACCCCTCCACTTT | CASSRGDLINSPLHF
- | TRBJ1-5 | TRBV6-1 | - | TGTGCCAGCAGTGAACGAGGGAGCCTCTCGCATTTT | CASSERGSLSHF
- | TRBJ2-7 | TRBV5-6 | - | TGTGCCAGCAGCTTGGGGGGCGGGGATTACGAGCAGTACTTC | CASSLGGGDYEQYF
- | TRBJ2-5 | TRBV21-1 | - | TGTGCCAGCAGCAAGAGCTGGAGGGCCCAAGAGACCCAGTACTTC | CASSKSWRAQETQYF
- | TRBJ1-5 | TRBV7-9 | - | TGTGCCAGCAGCTTAGGTCGTTTTCAGCCCCAGCATTTT | CASSLGRFQPQHF
- | TRBJ2-7 | TRBV7-9 | TRBD2 | TGTGCCAGCAGCTACGTAGCGGGGGATCTATACGAGCAGTACTTC | CASSYVAGDLYEQYF
- | TRBJ1-1 | TRBV11-2 | - | TGTGCCAGCAGCTTAAAGCGGGGGGCGACGTGGGGAAGGGGGACTGAAGCTTTCTTT | CASSLKRGATWGRGTEAFF
- | TRBJ2-1 | TRBV5-1 | TRBD1 | TGCGCCAGCAGCCCCCGGCGACAGGGGGCGATCTACAATGAGCAGTTCTTC | CASSPRRQGAIYNEQFF
few | TRBJ2-2 | TRBV14 | - | TGTGCCAGCAGCCAAGGAACAGGAAACACCGGGGAGCTGTTTTTT | CASSQGTGNTGELFF
- | TRBJ2-3 | TRBV2 | - | TGTGCCAGCAGCCCTCCCGGCACAGATACGCAGTATTTT | CASSPPGTDTQYF
- | TRBJ2-1 | TRBV7-3 | - | TGTGCCAGCAGCTTATCCGGCTACAATGAGCAGTTCTTC | CASSLSGYNEQFF